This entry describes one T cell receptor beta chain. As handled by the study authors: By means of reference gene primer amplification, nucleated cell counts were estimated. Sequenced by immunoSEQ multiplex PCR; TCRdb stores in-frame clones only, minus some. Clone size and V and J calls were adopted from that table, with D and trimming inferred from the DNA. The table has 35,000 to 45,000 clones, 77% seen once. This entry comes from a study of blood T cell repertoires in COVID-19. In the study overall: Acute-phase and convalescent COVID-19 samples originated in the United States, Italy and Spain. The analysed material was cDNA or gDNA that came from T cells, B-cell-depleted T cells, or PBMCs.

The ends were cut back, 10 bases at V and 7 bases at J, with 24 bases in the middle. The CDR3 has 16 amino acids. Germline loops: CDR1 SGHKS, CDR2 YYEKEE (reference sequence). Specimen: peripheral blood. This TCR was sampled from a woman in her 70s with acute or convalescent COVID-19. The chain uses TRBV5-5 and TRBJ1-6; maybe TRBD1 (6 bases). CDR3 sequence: CARRGGGPGQNSPLHF. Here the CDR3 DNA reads TGTGCCCGCCGCGGGGGGGGGCCGGGACAAAATTCACCCCTCCACTTT.